A selection of T cell receptor beta chains follows, all from one sample in a study of PD-1 blockade in classical Hodgkin lymphoma. Some clones are missing from TCRdb's copy, which holds only in-frame ones; the method was immunoSEQ multiplex PCR. This table holds more than 50,000 clones, over 75% found once. Sequences were derived from peripheral blood mononuclear cells (PBMCs), sampled at baseline. The receptors stem from a human donor with classical Hodgkin lymphoma. CDR3s include the opening cysteine and the closing phenylalanine or tryptophan. A D gene is named only where the DNA matches it firmly. Clone size appears in some rows only: once, few, many, or a class for an expanded clone.

d_gene: .; abundance: .; j_gene: TRBJ2-6; v_gene: TRBV10-3; CDR3nt: TGTGCCATCAGTTCTATTTACAGGGACTCTGGGGCCAACGTCCTGACTTTC; CDR3aa: CAISSIYRDSGANVLTF
d_gene: TRBD2; abundance: .; j_gene: TRBJ2-1; v_gene: TRBV19; CDR3nt: TGTGCCACCAGCGGGGATTACTACAATGAGCAGTTCTTC; CDR3aa: CATSGDYYNEQFF
d_gene: .; abundance: .; j_gene: TRBJ2-2; v_gene: TRBV7-9; CDR3nt: TGTGCCAGCAGCCGACTCCGACTTAGCGCGGACACCGGGGAGCTGTTTTTT; CDR3aa: CASSRLRLSADTGELFF
d_gene: .; abundance: .; j_gene: TRBJ1-5; v_gene: TRBV19; CDR3nt: TGTGCCAGTAGTTATGAGGGTGAAGGTCAGCCCCAGCATTTT; CDR3aa: CASSYEGEGQPQHF
d_gene: .; abundance: .; j_gene: TRBJ1-1; v_gene: TRBV28; CDR3nt: TGTGCCAGCAGTTTAAGAGTTGTTAGCACTGAAGCTTTCTTT; CDR3aa: CASSLRVVSTEAFF
d_gene: .; abundance: .; j_gene: TRBJ1-1; v_gene: TRBV29-1; CDR3nt: TGCAGCGGGGCGGCTGGGGAAAATACTGAAGCTTTCTTT; CDR3aa: CSGAAGENTEAFF
d_gene: .; abundance: .; j_gene: TRBJ1-6; v_gene: TRBV6-5; CDR3nt: TGTGCCAGCAGTTACAAGGGGACCAGATCCTCACCCCTCCACTTT; CDR3aa: CASSYKGTRSSPLHF
d_gene: .; abundance: .; j_gene: TRBJ1-2; v_gene: TRBV28; CDR3nt: TGTGCCAGCACCGAGACCGTTGACTATGGCTACACCTTC; CDR3aa: CASTETVDYGYTF
d_gene: TRBD1; abundance: .; j_gene: TRBJ2-7; v_gene: TRBV9; CDR3nt: TGTGCCAGCAGCGTAGGGGACAGTGACTACGAGCAGTACTTC; CDR3aa: CASSVGDSDYEQYF
d_gene: .; abundance: .; j_gene: TRBJ1-1; v_gene: TRBV19; CDR3nt: TGTGCCAGTAGTATGCGGGGGGCGCGTACTGAAGCTTTCTTT; CDR3aa: CASSMRGARTEAFF
d_gene: TRBD1; abundance: .; j_gene: TRBJ1-3; v_gene: TRBV6-1; CDR3nt: TGTGCCAGCATCTATCGACAGGGGACGGGAAACACCATATATTTT; CDR3aa: CASIYRQGTGNTIYF
d_gene: .; abundance: .; j_gene: TRBJ1-2; v_gene: TRBV2; CDR3nt: TGTGCCAGCAGTGAGTCGGAGCTCTATGGCTACACCTTC; CDR3aa: CASSESELYGYTF
d_gene: TRBD1; abundance: once; j_gene: TRBJ2-5; v_gene: TRBV5-1; CDR3nt: TGCGCCAGCAGCTTGGGGGACAGACCGTACCAAGAGACCCAGTACTTC; CDR3aa: CASSLGDRPYQETQYF
d_gene: .; abundance: .; j_gene: TRBJ2-1; v_gene: TRBV19; CDR3nt: TGTGCCAGTACCCGAGGGAACAATGAGCAGTTCTTC; CDR3aa: CASTRGNNEQFF
d_gene: .; abundance: .; j_gene: TRBJ2-7; v_gene: TRBV5-4; CDR3nt: TGTGCCAGCAGCTTGCCGGTCTCCTACGAGCAGTACTTC; CDR3aa: CASSLPVSYEQYF
d_gene: .; abundance: .; j_gene: TRBJ1-5; v_gene: TRBV2; CDR3nt: TGTGCCAGCAGTGAAGAGGGGTATCAGCCCCAGCATTTT; CDR3aa: CASSEEGYQPQHF
d_gene: TRBD1; abundance: .; j_gene: TRBJ1-6; v_gene: TRBV30; CDR3nt: TGTGCCTGGAGTGGACTGACAGGGTTAAGTTTCCTACTCGGAAATTCACCCCTCCACTTT; CDR3aa: CAWSGLTGLSFLLGNSPLHF
d_gene: .; abundance: .; j_gene: TRBJ2-7; v_gene: TRBV11-2; CDR3nt: TGTGCCAGCAGTTGGGACATAAAAACCTACGAGCAGTACTTC; CDR3aa: CASSWDIKTYEQYF
d_gene: TRBD2; abundance: .; j_gene: TRBJ2-1; v_gene: TRBV6-6; CDR3nt: TGTGCCAGCAGTTACGAGCGGGGGTACAATGAGCAGTTCTTC; CDR3aa: CASSYERGYNEQFF
d_gene: TRBD1; abundance: once; j_gene: TRBJ2-1; v_gene: TRBV19; CDR3nt: TGTGCCAGTACCATAGGGACAGGATCCTACAATGAGCAGTTCTTC; CDR3aa: CASTIGTGSYNEQFF
d_gene: .; abundance: .; j_gene: TRBJ1-6; v_gene: TRBV7-8; CDR3nt: TGTGCCAGCAGCTTAGTCAGGGGAGGTTCACCCCTCCACTTT; CDR3aa: CASSLVRGGSPLHF
d_gene: .; abundance: .; j_gene: TRBJ2-7; v_gene: TRBV7-9; CDR3nt: TGTGCCAGCAGCTTTTTTGTGGACCGAACCTACGAGCAGTACTTC; CDR3aa: CASSFFVDRTYEQYF
d_gene: .; abundance: .; j_gene: TRBJ2-7; v_gene: TRBV7-6; CDR3nt: TGTGCCAGCAGCTTAGGACAGGACGAGCAGTACTTC; CDR3aa: CASSLGQDEQYF
d_gene: .; abundance: .; j_gene: TRBJ2-6; v_gene: TRBV7-8; CDR3nt: TGTGCCAGCAGCTTAAAAATATTACTACAAGGACTAACCGGGGCCAACGTCCTGACTTTC; CDR3aa: CASSLKILLQGLTGANVLTF
d_gene: .; abundance: .; j_gene: TRBJ1-4; v_gene: TRBV7-9; CDR3nt: TGTGCCAGCAGCCTGCTAGAGGGGTTTAATGAAAAACTGTTTTTT; CDR3aa: CASSLLEGFNEKLFF
d_gene: .; abundance: .; j_gene: TRBJ1-2; v_gene: TRBV7-9; CDR3nt: TGTGCCAGCAGCTCTGGACAGTCGCATGGCTACACCTTC; CDR3aa: CASSSGQSHGYTF
d_gene: .; abundance: once; j_gene: TRBJ1-1; v_gene: TRBV7-9; CDR3nt: TGTGCCAGCAGCTTGAGGGGCCTACGACATTTGAACACTGAAGCTTTCTTT; CDR3aa: CASSLRGLRHLNTEAFF
d_gene: TRBD2; abundance: .; j_gene: TRBJ2-5; v_gene: TRBV7-3; CDR3nt: TGTGCCAGCAGCAGACAAGGGACTAGCGGAGAGACCCAGTACTTC; CDR3aa: CASSRQGTSGETQYF
d_gene: .; abundance: .; j_gene: TRBJ2-5; v_gene: TRBV2; CDR3nt: TGTGCCAGCAGCAGGTCTCGGGGTACCCAAGAGACCCAGTACTTC; CDR3aa: CASSRSRGTQETQYF
d_gene: TRBD1; abundance: .; j_gene: TRBJ1-1; v_gene: TRBV7-2; CDR3nt: TGTGCCAGCAGCTTAGGGGGACAGGGTTTTTCGGCTTTCTTT; CDR3aa: CASSLGGQGFSAFF
d_gene: .; abundance: .; j_gene: TRBJ1-1; v_gene: TRBV10-2; CDR3nt: TGCGCCAGCAGTGAGATCAGGGCAGGGCCCGAAGAAGCTTTCTTT; CDR3aa: CASSEIRAGPEEAFF
d_gene: .; abundance: .; j_gene: TRBJ2-5; v_gene: TRBV7-2; CDR3nt: TGTGCCAGCAGCTCAAACCGGGGCGAGACCCAGTACTTC; CDR3aa: CASSSNRGETQYF
d_gene: .; abundance: .; j_gene: TRBJ2-3; v_gene: TRBV11-2; CDR3nt: TGTGCCAGCAGCTTAGGCTTACAGCGACCAGATACGCAGTATTTT; CDR3aa: CASSLGLQRPDTQYF
d_gene: .; abundance: .; j_gene: TRBJ1-2; v_gene: TRBV7-8; CDR3nt: TGTGCCAGCAGCTTAGTAGGCAGGGAGGATGGCTACACCTTC; CDR3aa: CASSLVGREDGYTF
d_gene: TRBD2; abundance: .; j_gene: TRBJ2-7; v_gene: TRBV2; CDR3nt: TGTGCCAGCAGTGAAGCGTGGGGGGGACTCTACGAGCAGTACTTC; CDR3aa: CASSEAWGGLYEQYF
d_gene: .; abundance: .; j_gene: TRBJ2-5; v_gene: TRBV7-9; CDR3nt: TGTGCCAGCAGCTTAGCGGGCCTTTCACAAGAGACCCAGTACTTC; CDR3aa: CASSLAGLSQETQYF
d_gene: .; abundance: .; j_gene: TRBJ1-6; v_gene: TRBV6-1; CDR3nt: TGTGCCAGCAGCCCCGTGATGGAGGGTAATTCACCCCTCCACTTT; CDR3aa: CASSPVMEGNSPLHF
d_gene: TRBD2; abundance: .; j_gene: TRBJ2-1; v_gene: TRBV5-1; CDR3nt: TGCGCCAGCAGCTATAGCGGGGGTGCCTACAATGAGCAGTTCTTC; CDR3aa: CASSYSGGAYNEQFF
d_gene: .; abundance: .; j_gene: TRBJ1-5; v_gene: TRBV19; CDR3nt: TGTGCCAGTAGGGGCTTTAGCAATCAGCCCCAGCATTTT; CDR3aa: CASRGFSNQPQHF
d_gene: .; abundance: .; j_gene: TRBJ1-2; v_gene: TRBV6-1; CDR3nt: TGTGCCAGCAGTGAATTGGGACCTCACTACACCTTC; CDR3aa: CASSELGPHYTF
d_gene: .; abundance: .; j_gene: TRBJ1-4; v_gene: TRBV18; CDR3nt: TGTGCCAGCTCACCACCTGGGGAAAAACTGTTTTTT; CDR3aa: CASSPPGEKLFF